These 5 T cell receptor beta chains were all obtained from the same sample, sequenced in a study of shared clonotypes between healthy human individuals. Data came from immunoSEQ multiplex PCR; TCRdb stores just in-frame clones and leaves some out. The repertoire holds a few million clones, approximately 92% seen once, with roughly 0.13% in the top ten. The sample consisted of naive CD4+ T cells sorted from blood. Regarding subset: CD45RA+ positively selected. The receptors were gathered from a young man in good health.

The chain couples TRBV30 to TRBJ2-7; D is uncertain. V was cut by 4 bases and J by 2 bases, with 15 bases left in between. Germline V gene data show CDR1 as GTSNPN and CDR2 as SVGIG (reference sequence). The length of the CDR3 is 14 residues. The CDR3 is CAWKQNLAAYEQYF. CDR3 sequence (DNA): TGTGCCTGGAAGCAGAACCTTGCGGCCTACGAGCAGTACTTC. Based on the CDR3 plus reference TRBV30 and TRBJ2-7, the full variable domain is SQTIHQWPATLVQPVGSPLSLECTVEGTSNPNLYWYRQAAGRGLQLLFYSVGIGQISSEVPQNLSASRPQDRQFILSSKKLLLSDSGFYLCAWKQNLAAYEQYFGPGTRLTVT.

This rearrangement joins TRBV7-2 to TRBJ2-3; possibly TRBD2 for D (5 bases). The CDR3 is 17 amino acids. Trimming removed 1 base at V and 0 bases at J, with 14 bases between. Per germline, CDR1 SGHTA and CDR2 FQGNSA. The CDR3 DNA reads TGTGCCAGCAGCTTAGGATGGGCCGGGGTGAGCACAGATACGCAGTATTTT. Encoded protein: CASSLGWAGVSTDTQYF.

Comment on this clone: Other DNA sequences in this specimen translate into the identical CDR3. V and J are TRBV11-2 and TRBJ2-7, with no clear D. The V and J ends lost 1 base and 0 bases respectively, with 10 bases between them. CDR1 is SGHAT, CDR2 FQNNGV, per germline. The CDR3 has 15 amino acids. The CDR3 loop is CASSLVGQSSYEQYF. As DNA, the CDR3 is TGTGCCAGCAGCTTAGTCGGGCAGAGCTCCTACGAGCAGTACTTC.

In regard to this clone: Other DNA variants within this sample encode the same CDR3. The chain combines TRBV18 with TRBJ2-3; no clear D. Germline-derived CDR1 and CDR2 are KGHSH and LQKENI. The CDR3 covers 15 residues. V was trimmed by 0 bases and J by 3 bases, leaving 10 bases between them. The CDR3 bases are TGTGCCAGCTCACCACCCAACAGAGGTACAGATACGCAGTATTTT. It codes for CASSPPNRGTDTQYF. The whole variable domain, remainder taken from reference TRBV18 and TRBJ2-3, is NAGVMQNPRHLVRRRGQEARLRCSPMKGHSHVYWYRQLPEEGLKFMVYLQKENIIDESGMPKERFSAEFPKEGPSILRIQQVVRGDSAAYFCASSPPNRGTDTQYFGPGTRLTVL.

This clone showed up just once. The chain recombines TRBV7-2 with TRBJ2-7, with a weak D call TRBD1 (6 bases). The CDR3 consists of 15 residues. V was pared by 5 bases and J by 5 bases, with 19 bases between. Germline V lookup: CDR1 SGHTA, CDR2 FQGNSA. CDR3 nucleotides: TGTGCCAGCAGCACGCGGACAGCGCTAAGGGACGAGCAGTACTTC. This encodes CASSTRTALRDEQYF.